One sample yielded the 26 T cell receptor beta chains listed below, sequenced in a study of T cells in women clearing cervical HPV infection. Clones were sequenced by immunoSEQ multiplex PCR, and TCRdb holds only the in-frame ones, with some missing. This sample's table reports about 40,000 clones. Sequencing was carried out using blood buffy coat. These receptors were obtained from a woman between 18 and 70 years old with a cervical HPV16 infection that either progressed to CIN3+ or cleared (not recorded which).

With respect to this clone: The read falls 3 residues short of the CDR3 end, and the missing part is taken from the germline J gene. This chain uses TRBV7-7 with TRBJ2-5; D is possibly TRBD1 (6 bases). In germline, CDR1 is SSHAT, CDR2 FNYEAQ (reference sequence). The V and J ends lost 4 bases and 4 bases respectively, with 10 bases between them. The CDR3 is made up of 13 amino acids. CDR3 DNA, as far as it was read: TGTGCCAGCAGCTACAGGGTCGGAGAGACC. Translated, it gives CASSYRVGET. The entire CDR3 sequence reads CASSYRVGETQYF.

As for this clone: From the germline J gene comes the end of the CDR3, since the read stops 3 residues before it. The J gene is TRBJ1-1, the V gene TRBV27; D possibly corresponds to TRBD1 (5 bases). V was trimmed by 9 bases and J by 1 base, leaving 15 bases between them. The CDR3 consists of 14 residues. Germline values: CDR1 MNHEY, CDR2 SMNVEV (reference sequence). The CDR3 protein is CASSRDFQNTEAFF. The sequenced CDR3 bases are TGTGCCAGTTCCCGGGACTTCCAGAACACTGAA.

For this clone: The read ends 3 residues shy of where the CDR3 ends; the end is completed using the germline J gene. V and J are TRBV4-2 and TRBJ2-7; TRBD1 aligns across 7 bases. V dropped 3 bases and J dropped 1; count of bases not matched to a gene: 6. This CDR3 contains 15 residues. Germline CDR1 is LGHNA and CDR2 is YNFKEQ. The CDR3 protein is CASSHRDRGSYEQYF. CDR3 bases read: TGTGCCAGCAGCCACCGGGACAGAGGGTCCTACGAG.

Concerning this clone: Sequencing ends 3 residues short of the CDR3 end; the germline J gene provides the rest. J is TRBJ2-7 and V is TRBV18; 8 bases match TRBD1. V shed 7 bases and J 2 bases; nucleotides not matched to a gene: 10. The CDR3 length is 15 residues. Germline V gene sequence: CDR1 KGHSH, CDR2 LQKENI. The CDR3 is CASYDRTGRPYEQYF. The DNA read from the CDR3 is TGTGCCAGCTACGACCGGACAGGGAGACCCTACGAG.

CDR3 bases read: TGTGCCAGCAGCTACGGACTAACGGGTGAGACC. Its translation: CASSYGLTGET. The whole CDR3 protein reads CASSYGLTGETQYF. This chain connects TRBV7-2 to TRBJ2-5; TRBD2 is a possible D gene (6 bases). The read terminates 3 residues before the CDR3 end, so the remaining end is supplied by the germline J gene. The V end was cut by 4 bases, the J end by 5 bases, with 14 bases between. CDR3 length equals 14 residues. CDR1 and CDR2 from the germline V gene are SGHTA and FQGNSA.

As regards this clone: The CDR3 end is not reached by the read, which stops 3 residues before it; the germline J gene fills it in. This chain connects TRBV19 to TRBJ2-2; 10 nucleotides agree with TRBD1. V was clipped by 2 bases and J by 6 bases; unmatched bases: 12. This CDR3 is built from 18 residues. Germline V gives CDR1 LNHDA, CDR2 SQIVND (reference sequence). CDR3 loop: CASSILKPGQGRAGELFF. Partial CDR3 DNA: TGTGCCAGTAGTATACTAAAGCCGGGACAGGGGCGGGCCGGGGAG. Based on the CDR3 plus reference TRBV19 and TRBJ2-2, the full variable domain is DGGITQSPKYLFRKEGQNVTLSCEQNLNHDAMYWYRQDPGQGLRLIYYSQIVNDFQKGDIAEGYSVSREKKESFPLTVTSAQKNPTAFYLCASSILKPGQGRAGELFFGEGSRLTVL.

In regard to this clone: The read halts 3 residues ahead of the CDR3 end, with the missing end drawn from the germline J gene. V gene TRBV20-1 combines with J gene TRBJ2-1, with 15 bases fitting TRBD2. The CDR3 loop spans 17 amino acids. J gave up 6 bases and V 6 bases, and 12 bases lay outside the gene matches. CDR1 is DFQATT and CDR2 is SNEGSKA in the germline V gene (reference sequence). Incomplete CDR3 DNA: TGCAGTGCCATCTCCCCGGGACTAGCGGGGGGCTTCAATGAG. Its translation is CSAISPGLAGGFNE. The entire CDR3 reads CSAISPGLAGGFNEQFF.

Note on this clone: The CDR3 end lies 3 residues beyond the end of the read and is filled in from the germline J gene. The gene calls are TRBV11-3 and TRBJ2-1; 8 bases fit TRBD2. This CDR3 contains 14 residues. Trimming cost V 3 bases and J 4 bases; bases outside gene matches: 2. Germline CDR1 and CDR2: SGHNT and YENEEA. The chain's CDR3 is CASSLGGGYNEQFF. The part of the CDR3 DNA that was read is TGTGCCAGCAGCTTGGGCGGGGGGTACAATGAG. Combining the CDR3 with reference TRBV11-3 and TRBJ2-1 gives the whole variable domain EAGVVQSPRYKIIEKKQPVAFWCNPISGHNTLYWYLQNLGQGPELLIRYENEEAVDDSQLPKDRFSAERLKGVDSTLKIQPAELGDSAVYLCASSLGGGYNEQFFGPGTRLTVL.

Concerning this clone itself: From the germline J gene comes the end of the CDR3, since the read stops 3 residues before it. The chain combines TRBV11-2 with TRBJ2-7, with D possibly being TRBD1 (5 bases). CDR1 is SGHAT, CDR2 FQNNGV, per germline. This CDR3 region has 13 residues. V shed 7 bases and J shed 0 bases, with 10 bases lying between them. CDR3 DNA, as far as it was read: TGTGCCAGCACAATACAGGCCTCCTACGAG. Encoded protein: CASTIQASYE. The entire CDR3 reads CASTIQASYEQYF.

Turning to this clone: The CDR3 goes on 3 residues after the read ends, and that part is filled in from the germline J gene. The chain has TRBV5-1 and TRBJ2-1, with 7 bases aligning to TRBD1. The ends lost 2 bases at V and 8 bases at J; junction bases unmatched: 13. The germline V gene encodes CDR1 SGHRS and CDR2 YFSETQ. The length of the CDR3 is 16 residues. CDR3 in amino acids: CASSFFGTASKDEQFF. The part of the CDR3 DNA that was read is TGCGCCAGCAGCTTCTTCGGGACAGCCTCTAAGGATGAG.

With respect to this clone: From the germline J gene comes the end of the CDR3, since the read stops 3 residues before it. The chain joins TRBV7-9 to TRBJ1-1; no firm D call. Per germline, CDR1 SEHNR and CDR2 FQNEAQ (reference sequence). The CDR3 sequence is 13 residues long. The V gene lost 2 bases and the J gene lost 3 bases, with 7 bases spanning the gap. Partial CDR3 DNA: TGTGCCAGCAGCTTAAATAGGGACACTGAA. Protein: CASSLNRDTE. The entire CDR3 sequence reads CASSLNRDTEAFF.

As concerns this clone: The read halts 3 residues ahead of the CDR3 end, with the missing end drawn from the germline J gene. This chain connects TRBV5-6 to TRBJ2-1; D gene unclear. Per germline, CDR1 SGHDT and CDR2 YYEEEE. Trimming pared 4 bases from V and 7 bases from J, leaving 6 bases between. The CDR3 totals 11 residues. The sequenced part of the CDR3 DNA is TGTGCCAGCAGCGCACGGAATGAG. Its protein is CASSARNE. The entire CDR3 is CASSARNEQFF. The full variable domain, in which reference TRBV5-6 and TRBJ2-1 provide the parts outside the CDR3, is DAGVTQSPTHLIKTRGQQVTLRCSPKSGHDTVSWYQQALGQGPQFIFQYYEEEERQRGNFPDRFSGHQFPNYSSELNVNALLLGDSALYLCASSARNEQFFGPGTRLTVL.

As to this clone: The observed sequence ends 3 residues before the CDR3 terminus, with the missing tail filled in from the germline J gene. The chain employs TRBV7-9 and TRBJ2-1; 9 nucleotides agree with TRBD2. Germline-derived CDR1 and CDR2 are SEHNR and FQNEAQ (reference sequence). V lost 2 bases and J lost 7; bases outside the gene matches: 6. The CDR3 spans 15 residues. CDR3 residues: CASSLSSGLANEQFF. Incomplete CDR3 DNA: TGTGCCAGCAGCTTATCAAGTGGACTAGCGAATGAG. The entire variable domain, with the rest obtained from reference TRBV7-9 and TRBJ2-1, is as follows: DTGVSQNPRHKITKRGQNVTFRCDPISEHNRLYWYRQTLGQGPEFLTYFQNEAQLEKSRLLSDRFSAERPKGSFSTLEIQRTEQGDSAMYLCASSLSSGLANEQFFGPGTRLTVL.

To note about this clone: Read sequence stops 3 residues before the CDR3 end, and the germline J gene provides the missing end. The V gene is TRBV6-1, the J gene TRBJ2-2, with D possibly TRBD2 on 6 matching bases. CDR1 and CDR2 from the germline V gene are MNHNS and SASEGT. The CDR3 is 15 residues long. V was clipped by 1 base and J by 5 bases, with 11 bases between them. CDR3 bases read: TGTGCCAGCAGTGAAGTGGGCGCGGGGACCGGGGAG. Translated, it gives CASSEVGAGTGE. The whole CDR3 is CASSEVGAGTGELFF.

Regarding this clone: The read halts 3 residues ahead of the CDR3 end, with the missing end drawn from the germline J gene. The J gene is TRBJ2-2, the V gene TRBV19, with TRBD2 identical over 8 bases. The CDR3 is 18 amino acids. The germline V gene has CDR1 LNHDA and CDR2 SQIVND (reference sequence). Trimming cost V 0 bases and J 2 bases; bases outside gene matches: 8. The DNA read from the CDR3 is TGTGCCAGTAGTATAGATCCAGCGGGGGCCTCTAACACCGGGGAG. As protein: CASSIDPAGASNTGE. In full, the CDR3 is CASSIDPAGASNTGELFF.

A remark on this clone: With the read ending 3 residues before the CDR3 end, the germline J gene is used to fill in that end. The chain links TRBV4-1 to TRBJ1-4, with a tentative D call TRBD1 (5 bases). Germline V lookup: CDR1 MGHRA, CDR2 YSYEKL. V dropped 3 bases and J dropped 6 bases, with 11 bases sitting between them. This CDR3 contains 14 residues. CDR3 DNA, as far as it was read: TGCGCCAGCAGCCAGCAGGGTGGTCATGAAAAA. Translation: CASSQQGGHEK. The whole CDR3 is CASSQQGGHEKLFF.

The CDR3 loop is CASSLTGLPEETQYF. The covered CDR3 bases are TGCGCCAGCAGCTTGACAGGGTTACCAGAAGAGACC. The rearrangement joins TRBV5-1 to TRBJ2-5; D is possibly TRBD1 (6 bases). The read terminates 3 residues before the CDR3 end, so the remaining end is supplied by the germline J gene. The length of the CDR3 is 15 residues. The ends were cut back, 1 base at V and 3 bases at J, with 13 bases in the middle. CDR1 and CDR2 (germline): SGHRS, YFSETQ.

About this clone: The read halts 3 residues ahead of the CDR3 end, with the missing end drawn from the germline J gene. V usage is TRBV12-3 or TRBV12-4 and J usage is TRBJ2-1, with D maybe TRBD1 (6 bases). The CDR3 spans 15 residues. The germline V and J ends were trimmed by 5 bases and 1 base, with 12 bases remaining between them. CDR3 DNA, as far as it was read: TGTGCCAGCAGTACACAGGGTAATTCCTACAATGAG. Its translation: CASSTQGNSYNE. The full CDR3 protein reads CASSTQGNSYNEQFF.

A note on this clone: The sequence runs out 3 residues before the end of the CDR3; the remainder is reconstructed from the germline J gene. The genes are TRBV5-6 and TRBJ1-3, with 10 positions matching TRBD1. J was trimmed by 7 bases and V by 4 bases; bases with no gene match: 5. The CDR3 covers 14 residues. Germline V lookup: CDR1 SGHDT, CDR2 YYEEEE. CDR3 loop: CASSGRDRGNTIYF. CDR3 DNA, as far as it was read: TGTGCCAGCAGCGGTCGGGACAGGGGCAACACC. The full variable domain, its missing parts supplied by reference TRBV5-6 and TRBJ1-3, is DAGVTQSPTHLIKTRGQQVTLRCSPKSGHDTVSWYQQALGQGPQFIFQYYEEEERQRGNFPDRFSGHQFPNYSSELNVNALLLGDSALYLCASSGRDRGNTIYFGEGSWLTVV.

The CDR3 DNA, read in part, is TGTGCCAGCAGCTTAGCGACTAGCGGCGCCGGGGAG. Translated: CASSLATSGAGE. The CDR3 reads in full as CASSLATSGAGELFF. The chain carries TRBV7-9 and TRBJ2-2, with 9 bases aligning to TRBD2. The sequence runs out 3 residues before the end of the CDR3; the remainder is reconstructed from the germline J gene. After removal of 0 bases from V and 6 bases from J, the junction contained 2 bases not matched to a gene. This CDR3 comprises 15 residues. The V gene's germline CDR1 is SEHNR and CDR2 FQNEAQ (reference sequence).

Of note for this clone: The CDR3 is cut off 3 residues early in the read; its end comes from the germline J gene. The V gene is TRBV20-1, the J gene TRBJ1-1; 8 positions agree with TRBD1. This CDR3 region has 12 residues. The junction had 1 base not matched to a gene; V was cut back by 6 bases and J by 1 base. Germline CDR1 DFQATT, CDR2 SNEGSKA (reference sequence). The chain's CDR3 is CSADRENTEAFF. Partial CDR3 DNA: TGCAGTGCGGACAGGGAGAACACTGAA.

This chain's CDR3 is CASSQSGGLTDTQYF. CDR3 bases read: TGCGCCAGCAGCCAGAGCGGGGGACTCACAGATACG. The rearrangement uses TRBV5-1 and TRBJ2-3; 8 bases line up with TRBD2. Coverage ceases 3 residues before the CDR3 finishes, and the germline J gene fills in the end. Germline trimming cut 4 bases from V and 2 bases from J; bases unmatched to any gene: 6. In germline, CDR1 is SGHRS, CDR2 YFSETQ. The CDR3 contains 15 residues.

CDR3 DNA, as far as it was read: TGTGCCAGCTCACCAGCCGGGGGAGGGACAGGGATCCACGAG. Protein sequence: CASSPAGGGTGIHE. The full CDR3 sequence reads CASSPAGGGTGIHEQYF. This chain links TRBV18 with TRBJ2-7; 9 bases map to TRBD1. Sequencing ends 3 residues short of the CDR3 end; the germline J gene provides the rest. The V and J ends lost 2 bases and 5 bases, in that order; junction bases with no gene match: 13. CDR1 is KGHSH, CDR2 LQKENI, per germline. The CDR3 totals 17 residues.

Remarks on this clone: The DNA ends 3 residues before the CDR3 does, and the rest of the CDR3 is filled in from the germline J gene. V gene TRBV5-6 combines with J gene TRBJ1-1, with D unclear. V lost 0 bases and J 7 bases, leaving 4 bases between the germline ends. The length of the CDR3 is 11 residues. Germline V CDR1 and CDR2: SGHDT, YYEEEE. This chain's CDR3 is CASSLAGEAFF. CDR3 DNA (partial): TGTGCCAGCAGCTTGGCAGGTGAA.

With respect to this clone: The CDR3 is cut off 3 residues early in the read; its end comes from the germline J gene. This chain links TRBV5-1 with TRBJ1-5; D remains ambiguous. The germline V gene encodes CDR1 SGHRS and CDR2 YFSETQ. Trimming stripped 4 bases from V and 2 bases from J, with 7 bases between. This CDR3 comprises 13 residues. CDR3 loop: CASSQEGNQPQHF. The CDR3 bases that were read are TGCGCCAGCAGCCAGGAGGGCAATCAGCCC.

As concerns this clone: The read halts 3 residues ahead of the CDR3 end, with the missing end drawn from the germline J gene. The chain carries TRBV5-1 and TRBJ2-6; D unclear. The CDR3 is 15 residues long. The germline V gene encodes CDR1 SGHRS and CDR2 YFSETQ. V lost 4 bases to trimming and J lost 0 bases, with 8 bases between them. CDR3 sequence reads: CASSVSGSGANVLTF. CDR3 bases read: TGCGCCAGCAGCGTCTCGGGCTCTGGGGCCAACGTC.